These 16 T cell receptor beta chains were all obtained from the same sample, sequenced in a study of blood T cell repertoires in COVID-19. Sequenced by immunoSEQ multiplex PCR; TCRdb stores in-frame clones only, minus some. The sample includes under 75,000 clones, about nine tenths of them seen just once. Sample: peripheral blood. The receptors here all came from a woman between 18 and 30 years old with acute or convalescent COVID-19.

CDR3 in amino acids: CASRLEKGTGRISYNSPLHF. The CDR3, as DNA: TGTGCCAGCAGACTCGAGAAGGGGACAGGGCGTATTTCCTATAATTCACCCCTCCACTTT. The V call is TRBV2, the J call TRBJ1-6, with 9 bases identical to TRBD1. CDR3 length: 20 amino acids. Germline V gene sequence: CDR1 SNHLY, CDR2 FYNNEI. Trimming cost V 6 bases and J 1 base; bases outside gene matches: 16.

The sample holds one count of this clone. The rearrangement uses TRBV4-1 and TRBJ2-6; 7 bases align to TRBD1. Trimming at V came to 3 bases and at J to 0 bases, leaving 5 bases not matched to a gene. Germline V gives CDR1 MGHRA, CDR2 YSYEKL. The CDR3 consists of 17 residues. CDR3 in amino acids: CASSQNSGGSGANVLTF. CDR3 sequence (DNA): TGCGCCAGCAGCCAGAATTCAGGGGGCTCTGGGGCCAACGTCCTGACTTTC.

The CDR3 protein is CASSLPRTGNYEQYF. The CDR3 bases are TGTGCCAGCAGCCTCCCCAGGACGGGAAACTACGAGCAGTACTTC. The chain carries TRBV5-6 and TRBJ2-5; the D gene is possibly TRBD2 (5 bases). The J call may not be correct, given that the DNA end is closer to TRBJ2-7. Germline V gene lookup returns CDR1 SGHDT and CDR2 YYEEEE. The CDR3 is made up of 15 amino acids.

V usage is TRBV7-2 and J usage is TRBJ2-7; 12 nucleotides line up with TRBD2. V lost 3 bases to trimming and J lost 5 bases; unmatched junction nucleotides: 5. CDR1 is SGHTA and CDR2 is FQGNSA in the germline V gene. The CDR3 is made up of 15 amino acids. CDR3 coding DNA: TGTGCCAGCAGCTTCGGACTAGCGGGAAAGGACGAGCAGTACTTC. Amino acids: CASSFGLAGKDEQYF.

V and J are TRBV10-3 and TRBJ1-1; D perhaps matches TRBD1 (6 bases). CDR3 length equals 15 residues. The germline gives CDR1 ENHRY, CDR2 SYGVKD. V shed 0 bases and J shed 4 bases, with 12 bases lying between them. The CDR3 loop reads CAISESGHPGTEAFF. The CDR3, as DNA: TGTGCCATCAGTGAGTCGGGACACCCGGGCACTGAAGCTTTCTTT.

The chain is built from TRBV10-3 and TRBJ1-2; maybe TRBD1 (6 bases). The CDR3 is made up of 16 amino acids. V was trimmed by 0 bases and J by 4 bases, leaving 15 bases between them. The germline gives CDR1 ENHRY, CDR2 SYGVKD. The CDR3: CAISESMGQGSYGYTF. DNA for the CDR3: TGTGCCATCAGTGAGTCGATGGGTCAGGGGAGCTATGGCTACACCTTC.

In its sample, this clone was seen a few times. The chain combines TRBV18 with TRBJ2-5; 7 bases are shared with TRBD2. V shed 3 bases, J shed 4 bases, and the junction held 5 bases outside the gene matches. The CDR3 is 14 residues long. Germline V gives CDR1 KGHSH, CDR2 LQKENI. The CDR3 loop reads CASSPGGSIETQYF. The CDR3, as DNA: TGTGCCAGCTCACCTGGCGGGAGTATAGAGACCCAGTACTTC.

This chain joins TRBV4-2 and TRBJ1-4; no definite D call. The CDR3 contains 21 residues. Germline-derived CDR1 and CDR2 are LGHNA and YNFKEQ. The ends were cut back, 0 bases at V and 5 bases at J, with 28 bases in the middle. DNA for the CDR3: TGTGCCAGCAGCCAAGAGATAGTCAACACTTTTGGAGTGGTCCAAAATGAAAAACTGTTTTTT. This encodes CASSQEIVNTFGVVQNEKLFF.

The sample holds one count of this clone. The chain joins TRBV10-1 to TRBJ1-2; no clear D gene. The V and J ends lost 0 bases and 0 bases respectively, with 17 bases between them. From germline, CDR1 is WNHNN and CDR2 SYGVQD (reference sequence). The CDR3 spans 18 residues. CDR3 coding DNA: TGCGCCAGCAGTGAGTCGAGCTTAAAGGAGCCAACTAACTATGGCTACACCTTC. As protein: CASSESSLKEPTNYGYTF.

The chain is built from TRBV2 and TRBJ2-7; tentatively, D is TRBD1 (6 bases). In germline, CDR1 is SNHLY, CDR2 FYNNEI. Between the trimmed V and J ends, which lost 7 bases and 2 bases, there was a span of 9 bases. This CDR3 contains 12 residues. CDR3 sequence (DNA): TGTGCCAGCATGGGGGCCACCTACGAGCAGTACTTC. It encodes CASMGATYEQYF.

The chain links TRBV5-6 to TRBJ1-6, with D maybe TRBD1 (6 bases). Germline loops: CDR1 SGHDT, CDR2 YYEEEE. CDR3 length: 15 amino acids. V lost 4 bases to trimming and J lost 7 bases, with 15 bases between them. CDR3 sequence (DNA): TGTGCCAGCAGCCGCACAGGGAGAGGGAATTCACCCCTCCACTTT. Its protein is CASSRTGRGNSPLHF.

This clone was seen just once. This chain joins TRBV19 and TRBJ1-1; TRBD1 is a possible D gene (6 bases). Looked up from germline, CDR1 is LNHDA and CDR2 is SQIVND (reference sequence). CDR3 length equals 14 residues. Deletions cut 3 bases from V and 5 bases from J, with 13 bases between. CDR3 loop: CASSMQGLGTEAFF. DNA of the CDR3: TGTGCCAGTAGTATGCAGGGGCTTGGAACTGAAGCTTTCTTT.

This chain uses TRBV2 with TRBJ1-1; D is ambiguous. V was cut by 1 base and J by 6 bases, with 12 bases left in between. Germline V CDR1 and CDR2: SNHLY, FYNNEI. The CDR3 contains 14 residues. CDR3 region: CASSEVSVSAEAFF. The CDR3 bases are TGTGCCAGCAGTGAAGTATCGGTATCGGCTGAAGCTTTCTTT.

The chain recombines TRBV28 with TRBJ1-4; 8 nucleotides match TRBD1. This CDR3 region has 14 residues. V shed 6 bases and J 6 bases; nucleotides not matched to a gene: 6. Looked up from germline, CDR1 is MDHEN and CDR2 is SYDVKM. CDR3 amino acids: CASSSDRGDEKLFF. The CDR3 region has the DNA TGTGCCAGCAGCTCCGACAGGGGAGATGAAAAACTGTTTTTT.

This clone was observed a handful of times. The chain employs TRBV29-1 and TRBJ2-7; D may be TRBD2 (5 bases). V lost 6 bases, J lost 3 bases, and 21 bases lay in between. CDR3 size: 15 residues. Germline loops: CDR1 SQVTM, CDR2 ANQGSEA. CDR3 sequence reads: CSVSDPKRTDYEQYF. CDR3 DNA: TGCAGCGTCTCCGACCCTAAGCGGACGGACTACGAGCAGTACTTC.

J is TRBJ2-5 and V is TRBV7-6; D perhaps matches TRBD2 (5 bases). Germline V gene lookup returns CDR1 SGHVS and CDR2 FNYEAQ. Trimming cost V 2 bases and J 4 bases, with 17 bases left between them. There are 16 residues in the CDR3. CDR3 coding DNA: TGTGCCAGCAGCTTAACCCACATACCCCGGGGAGAGACCCAGTACTTC. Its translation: CASSLTHIPRGETQYF.